The clone carrying this T cell receptor (beta chain) was seen repeatedly, ten times or more. Its matching antigen is unknown. Each TCR beta library was made by quantitative 5'-RACE that incorporated molecular barcodes. Via MiXCR, TCRdb re-called the 5' RACE reads, giving one row per CDR3 protein. The table has around 150,000 distinct CDR3 sequences, approximately 10% seen once; the top ten hold around 4.1%. The record originates from a study of CD8 T cells in ankylosing spondylitis. Study-wide results and caveats: Within matched ankylosing spondylitis synovial fluid, disease-linked clones were reportedly significantly enriched.

Losses at the gene ends were 4 bases for V and 1 base for J; bases not matched to a gene: 4. CDR3 length: 15 residues. Germline assignment: CDR1 SGHRS and CDR2 YFSETQ. The chain uses TRBV5-1 and TRBJ2-2, with 7 nucleotides matching TRBD1. Sequenced material: blood, either unsorted or a sorted T cell fraction (not recorded which). The receptor's source is a female donor with ankylosing spondylitis or in good health (not recorded which). For the CDR3, the DNA is TGCGCCAGCAGCCCGGGACAGCTGAACACCGGGGAGCTGTTTTTT. Protein: CASSPGQLNTGELFF. The variable domain in full, with the rest retrieved from reference TRBV5-1 and TRBJ2-2, is KAGVTQTPRYLIKTRGQQVTLSCSPISGHRSVSWYQQTPGQGLQFLFEYFSETQRNKGNFPGRFSGRQFSNSRSEMNVSTLELGDSALYLCASSPGQLNTGELFFGEGSRLTVL.